This passage covers 17 T cell receptor beta chains from one sample sequenced in a study of cytomegalovirus exposure and HLA in healthy donors. It was with 60 Vbeta and 13 Jbeta primers that the PCR ran. Assay used: immunoSEQ multiplex PCR; TCRdb lists only in-frame clones, some missing. The table lists some 130,000 clones, 82% of them singletons. The specimen sequenced was PBMCs. The receptors were gathered from a male donor in good health and CMV-seropositive.

The CDR3 protein is CASSLRAVQETQYF. Written as DNA, the CDR3 is TGTGCCAGCAGTTTGAGGGCGGTACAAGAGACCCAGTACTTC. The rearrangement joins TRBV28 to TRBJ2-5; TRBD2 might be the D (5 bases). Germline-derived CDR1 and CDR2 are MDHEN and SYDVKM. The V end was cut by 3 bases, the J end by 2 bases, with 10 bases between. The CDR3 runs to 14 residues.

V gene TRBV6-1 combines with J gene TRBJ2-7; D possibly corresponds to TRBD1 (6 bases). Germline CDR1 and CDR2: MNHNS and SASEGT. This CDR3 has 13 amino acids. The germline V and J ends were trimmed by 5 bases and 3 bases, with 11 bases remaining between them. The DNA of the CDR3 is TGTGCCAGCAGTCGGACAGCAATCTACGAGCAGTACTTC. The encoded protein is CASSRTAIYEQYF.

The rearrangement links TRBV27 to TRBJ1-1; D might be TRBD1 (5 bases). The germline V gene has CDR1 MNHEY and CDR2 SMNVEV (reference sequence). The CDR3 extends over 13 amino acids. Trimming removed 6 bases at V and 4 bases at J, with 12 bases between. In DNA, the CDR3 is TGTGCCAGCAGGACCCCGGGGGGCACTGAAGCTTTCTTT. Its translation: CASRTPGGTEAFF.

The table lists this clone with a few counts. The V and J genes are TRBV27 and TRBJ2-7; TRBD1 agrees at 10 bases. The CDR3 totals 15 residues. Germline V CDR1 and CDR2: MNHEY, SMNVEV (reference sequence). V lost 3 bases to trimming and J lost 5 bases; unmatched junction nucleotides: 7. The CDR3 nucleotides read TGTGCCAGCAGTTTTGAAGGGACAGGGGAAAACGAGCAGTACTTC. Translated, it gives CASSFEGTGENEQYF.

V and J are TRBV4-1 and TRBJ1-5; a possible D gene is TRBD1 (5 bases). CDR1 is MGHRA, CDR2 YSYEKL, per germline. CDR3 length: 15 amino acids. The V end was cut by 4 bases, the J end by 0 bases, with 10 bases between. As DNA, the CDR3 is TGCGCCAGCAGCCCGCGACAGTATAGCAATCAGCCCCAGCATTTT. Protein sequence: CASSPRQYSNQPQHF.

This chain connects TRBV5-6 to TRBJ2-5; 7 positions match TRBD2. V was pared by 3 bases and J by 5 bases, with 13 bases of the junction left unmatched. The CDR3 runs 16 residues. CDR1 is SGHDT and CDR2 is YYEEEE in the germline V gene. The CDR3 sequence: CASSWGGPASGETQYF. CDR3 nucleotide sequence: TGTGCCAGCAGCTGGGGGGGACCGGCGAGTGGGGAGACCCAGTACTTC.

This rearrangement joins TRBV5-8 to TRBJ2-7, with D hard to call. From germline, CDR1 is SGHTS and CDR2 YDEGEE. The CDR3 consists of 14 residues. The V end was cut by 1 base, the J end by 3 bases, with 11 bases between. The CDR3 nucleotides are TGTGCCAGCAGCTTGAGGCGGTCACTCTACGAGCAGTACTTC. Amino acid sequence: CASSLRRSLYEQYF.

V is TRBV2 and J is TRBJ2-7; 8 positions agree with TRBD2. After removal of 6 bases from V and 3 bases from J, the junction contained 13 bases not matched to a gene. Germline CDR1 reads SNHLY; CDR2 reads FYNNEI. This CDR3 has 16 amino acids. CDR3 nucleotides: TGTGCCAGCAGGGTCTCTGGACCGACTAGCGACTACGAGCAGTACTTC. It yields the protein CASRVSGPTSDYEQYF. Combining the CDR3 with reference TRBV2 and TRBJ2-7 gives the whole variable domain EPEVTQTPSHQVTQMGQEVILRCVPISNHLYFYWYRQILGQKVEFLVSFYNNEISEKSEIFDDQFSVERPDGSNFTLKIRSTKLEDSAMYFCASRVSGPTSDYEQYFGPGTRLTVT.

The chain links TRBV5-4 to TRBJ2-5; 9 bases match TRBD1. The J call may be in error: the DNA end matches TRBJ2-7 better. This CDR3 comprises 15 residues. Germline-derived CDR1 and CDR2 are SGHNT and YYREEE (reference sequence). This CDR3 is CASSRDRVPHYEQYF. As DNA, the CDR3 is TGTGCCAGCAGCCGGGACAGGGTACCCCACTACGAGCAGTACTTC.

The genes are TRBV28 and TRBJ2-7; the D gene is possibly TRBD1 (7 bases). Per germline, CDR1 MDHEN and CDR2 SYDVKM. The CDR3 covers 14 residues. Trimming stripped 6 bases from V and 6 bases from J, with 18 bases between. CDR3 nucleotides: TGTGCCAGCAGCTCTAGCGACAGGGACGGCGAGCAGTACTTC. This encodes CASSSSDRDGEQYF.

The rearrangement uses TRBV7-9 and TRBJ2-2; 8 nucleotides line up with TRBD2. V trimming: 5 bases; J trimming: 3 bases; junction bases outside the gene matches: 14. The V gene's germline CDR1 is SEHNR and CDR2 FQNEAQ (reference sequence). The CDR3 is 18 amino acids. Here the CDR3 DNA reads TGTGCCAGCAGCCGAGCTACACTAGCGGAGGCTTACACCGGGGAGCTGTTTTTT. It specifies CASSRATLAEAYTGELFF.

This clone was seen only once. This chain links TRBV27 with TRBJ2-2; the match to TRBD2 covers 10 bases. This CDR3 region has 16 residues. J gave up 0 bases and V 7 bases, and 5 bases lay outside the gene matches. Germline CDR1 and CDR2: MNHEY and SMNVEV (reference sequence). CDR3 sequence reads: CASTGLAGANTGELFF. The CDR3 bases are TGTGCCAGCACCGGGCTAGCGGGAGCGAACACCGGGGAGCTGTTTTTT.

This sequence joins TRBV6-6 and TRBJ2-1, with 7 bases fitting TRBD2. CDR3 length equals 16 residues. CDR1 MNHNY and CDR2 SVGAGI come from the germline V gene (reference sequence). The trim removed 0 bases at V and 7 bases at J, leaving 9 bases unmatched. Written as DNA, the CDR3 is TGTGCCAGCAGTTACTCGGCGGGAGCGATTTCGAATGAGCAGTTCTTC. This encodes CASSYSAGAISNEQFF.

V and J are TRBV5-8 and TRBJ2-5; a possible D gene is TRBD1 (5 bases). The germline V gene encodes CDR1 SGHTS and CDR2 YDEGEE. CDR3 size: 15 residues. V was pared by 6 bases and J by 0 bases, with 15 bases between. Written as DNA, the CDR3 is TGTGCCAGCACCCTCTCCCAGGGTCACCAAGAGACCCAGTACTTC. Protein product: CASTLSQGHQETQYF.

The chain has TRBV7-9 and TRBJ1-2, with a possible D match to TRBD1 (6 bases). V shed 1 base and J shed 8 bases, with 11 bases lying between them. In germline, CDR1 is SEHNR, CDR2 FQNEAQ (reference sequence). The CDR3 runs to 13 residues. This CDR3 reads CASSLDRVRGYTF. CDR3 bases: TGTGCCAGCAGCTTAGACAGGGTACGCGGCTACACCTTC.

The rearrangement uses TRBV11-2 and TRBJ2-7; 7 nucleotides agree with TRBD2. Germline V lookup: CDR1 SGHAT, CDR2 FQNNGV. V shed 4 bases, J shed 10 bases, and the junction held 19 bases outside the gene matches. This CDR3 contains 16 residues. The CDR3 bases are TGTGCCAGCAGCTATGCCCGGGACTATCCAGAAGTATATCAGTACTTC. This encodes CASSYARDYPEVYQYF.

The rearrangement links TRBV5-6 to TRBJ1-5, with D possibly TRBD1 on 6 matching bases. CDR1 and CDR2 (germline): SGHDT, YYEEEE. Between the trimmed V and J ends, which lost 5 bases and 2 bases, there was a span of 11 bases. The CDR3 sequence is 14 residues long. The CDR3 protein is CASSYRVGNQPQHF. The CDR3 DNA follows: TGTGCCAGCAGTTACAGGGTTGGCAATCAGCCCCAGCATTTT.